The 15 T cell receptor beta chains below come from one sample, sequenced in a study of CD8 T cells in Susac syndrome. Reverse transcription of roughly 0.5 to 1 ug RNA used random hexamers. Each CDR3 protein gets one entry after TCRdb re-called the immunoSEQ multiplex PCR reads with MiXCR. The sample lists about 200,000 distinct CDR3 sequences; 95% were seen once. Sample: CD4+ T cells from PBMCs. All receptors derive from a human donor with multiple sclerosis.

The chain couples TRBV20-1 to TRBJ1-1; no definite D call. This CDR3 contains 11 residues. Looked up from germline, CDR1 is DFQATT and CDR2 is SNEGSKA (reference sequence). V was shortened by 6 bases and J by 0 bases, with 5 bases between the two germline ends. The CDR3 region has the DNA TGCAGTGCGTGGCTGAACACTGAAGCTTTCTTT. Its translation is CSAWLNTEAFF.

The chain uses TRBV27 and TRBJ2-7; D is unresolved. Germline CDR1 reads MNHEY; CDR2 reads SMNVEV (reference sequence). The CDR3 is 12 amino acids. V was clipped by 10 bases and J by 2 bases, with 12 bases between them. CDR3 amino acids: CANQPIPYEQYV. CDR3 DNA: TGTGCCAATCAACCCATCCCCTACGAGCAGTACGTC.

This clonotype was counted once. V usage is TRBV30 and J usage is TRBJ2-1, with D perhaps being TRBD1 or TRBD2 (5 bases each). Trimming took off 8 bases at V and 7 bases at J, with 15 bases between the two ends. This CDR3 has 12 residues. Germline-derived CDR1 and CDR2 are GTSNPN and SVGIG (reference sequence). The CDR3 nucleotides are TGTGCCCACGAGGGGTGGGCGAATGAGCAGTTCTTC. This translates into CAHEGWANEQFF.

The CDR3 protein is CASSQVPETQYF. CDR3 DNA sequence: TGTGCCAGCAGCCAAGTTCCAGAGACCCAGTACTTC. V usage is TRBV3-1 and J usage is TRBJ2-5, with D hard to call. Per germline, CDR1 LGHDT and CDR2 YNNKEL (reference sequence). The CDR3 loop spans 12 amino acids. Trimming stripped 1 base from V and 4 bases from J, with 4 bases between.

The genes are TRBV5-4 and TRBJ2-3, with no clear D. Trimming took off 3 bases at V and 1 base at J, with 12 bases between the two ends. This CDR3 spans 15 amino acids. Germline CDR1 SGHNT, CDR2 YYREEE (reference sequence). The DNA of the CDR3 is TGTGCCAGCAGCTCTAAGACGGTAGGCACAGATACGCAGTATTTT. This encodes CASSSKTVGTDTQYF.

This chain uses TRBV7-2 with TRBJ1-1; D remains unclear. The CDR3 spans 14 residues. CDR1 is SGHTA, CDR2 FQGNSA, per germline. V was shortened by 5 bases and J by 4 bases, with 14 bases between the two germline ends. The DNA for the CDR3 is TGTGCCAGCAGCCCCCAAAAGGGATCCACTGAAGCTTTCTTT. Encoded protein: CASSPQKGSTEAFF.

The V call is TRBV3-1, the J call TRBJ1-5; D remains ambiguous. Trimming took 2 bases from V and 7 from J, leaving 9 bases between them. This CDR3 is built from 13 residues. In germline, CDR1 is LGHDT, CDR2 YNNKEL (reference sequence). CDR3 sequence reads: CASSQMLGQPQHF. CDR3 nucleotide sequence: TGTGCCAGCAGCCAAATGCTGGGGCAGCCCCAGCATTTT.

The gene calls are TRBV11-1 and TRBJ2-4, with D tentatively TRBD2 (6 bases). CDR1 is SGHAT, CDR2 FQDESV, per germline (reference sequence). V lost 5 bases to trimming and J lost 7 bases, with 12 bases between them. The CDR3 is made up of 13 amino acids. CDR3 amino acids: CASSQRESNIQYF. Written as DNA, the CDR3 is TGTGCCAGCAGCCAACGGGAGTCCAACATTCAGTACTTC.

V is TRBV29-1 and J is TRBJ2-5, with unresolved D. Germline CDR1 SQVTM, CDR2 ANQGSEA. V was clipped by 4 bases and J by 3 bases, with 12 bases between them. This CDR3 spans 13 amino acids. In nucleotides, the CDR3 is TGCAGCGTTGCTTCGGGCGCGAAAGAGACCCAGTACTTC. Translating gives CSVASGAKETQYF.

This chain uses TRBV19 with TRBJ2-5; 7 bases fit TRBD2. The germline CDR1 and CDR2 sequences are LNHDA and SQIVND (reference sequence). The CDR3 sequence is 14 residues long. J gave up 2 bases and V 6 bases, and 6 bases lay outside the gene matches. DNA for the CDR3: TGTGCCAGTAGCCCGGGGGGAAAACAAGAGACCCAGTACTTC. This codes for CASSPGGKQETQYF.

The V call is TRBV3-1, the J call TRBJ2-1, with 9 positions matching TRBD2. The CDR3 consists of 17 residues. Germline V gene lookup returns CDR1 LGHDT and CDR2 YNNKEL (reference sequence). V shed 4 bases, J shed 7 bases, and the junction held 14 bases outside the gene matches. CDR3 coding DNA: TGTGCCAGCAGCCTCCAGCGGATAGCGGGGGCTCGAAATGAGCAGTTCTTC. It codes for CASSLQRIAGARNEQFF.

The rearrangement links TRBV20-1 to TRBJ2-7; 12 bases are shared with TRBD1. V lost 3 bases to trimming and J lost 5 bases; unmatched junction nucleotides: 5. CDR3 length equals 14 residues. CDR1 and CDR2 from the germline V gene are DFQATT and SNEGSKA (reference sequence). DNA for the CDR3: TGCAGTGCTAGGGCGGGACAGGGGGCCAACGAGCAGTACGTC. Translated: CSARAGQGANEQYV.

This CDR3 is CASSQGAGETEAFF. The CDR3, as DNA: TGCGCCAGCAGCCAGGGGGCAGGGGAAACTGAAGCTTTCTTT. J is TRBJ1-1 and V is TRBV5-1; 8 bases map to TRBD1. Looked up from germline, CDR1 is SGHRS and CDR2 is YFSETQ. The CDR3 has 14 residues. Losses at the gene ends were 4 bases for V and 5 bases for J; bases not matched to a gene: 7.

The chain links TRBV29-1 to TRBJ1-2, with 9 positions matching TRBD1. Per the germline V gene, CDR1 is SQVTM and CDR2 is ANQGSEA. The CDR3 totals 12 residues. The J segment lost 6 bases and the V segment lost 6 bases, leaving 5 bases of the junction unmatched. The CDR3 sequence: CSVEQGANGYTF. In DNA, the CDR3 is TGCAGCGTAGAACAGGGGGCAAATGGCTACACCTTC.

This chain connects TRBV13 to TRBJ2-5; D remains ambiguous. V lost 8 bases and J 5 bases, leaving 15 bases between the germline ends. Germline V gene data show CDR1 as PRHDT and CDR2 as FYEKMQ (reference sequence). The CDR3 is made up of 13 amino acids. Written as DNA, the CDR3 is TGTGCCAGCGGTCCTGGGGTCCGGGAGACCCAGTACTTC. Its translation is CASGPGVRETQYF.